This T cell receptor (beta chain) originates from a study of human T cells and chemical hapten exposure (dated by TCRdb to the early 2020s). Regarding the complete study: For sensitization, 2% DPC in acetone was applied to a roughly 2 cm by roughly 2 cm area of upper inner arm skin. Throughout the roughly 23-week study period, patients were also given weekly therapeutic DPC doses on the scalp. Patch tests used Finn chambers with 0.01% DPC on the upper back, scored after 6 days by International Contact Dermatitis Research Group standards. The mostly female patient cohort included alopecia areata with under or over 50% scalp involvement, alopecia totalis and alopecia universalis. The libraries were sequenced as a pool, and the TCR yield per sample differed mostly because of small variations in library volumes within the pool. The study tracked peripheral blood TCR repertoire changes in vivo during primary and secondary sensitization to the hapten diphenylcyclopropenone (DPC) in alopecia patients. Blood samples were taken from patients before sensitization (week 0) and then at 2, 6 and about 24 weeks after DPC sensitization. Twenty-nine alopecia patients provided blood for TCR sequencing at one to four time points (pre-sensitization, 2, 6 and 24 weeks). On the study overall, not on this receptor specifically: Compared with pre-sensitization or healthy control sets, expanded TCRs formed significantly more large CDR3 similarity clusters, which is consistent with antigen-driven responses. Repeated subsampling changed both the strength of the expansion versus patch-test correlation and the threshold at which that correlation became significant. The number of TCRs above 1 in 1000 frequency did not change with DPC sensitization; there was no evidence of global repertoire structure alterations. Because every patient had alopecia, a presumed autoimmune disease, the patients' immune response might differ from that of healthy individuals. Patch test score was positively correlated with the number of PT1 expanded TCRs, with significance at thresholds 8, 16 and 32 but not at 4.

Interpreted using the paper, the time point label stands for: patch test 2, 6 weeks after DPC sensitization. Per the publication, the treatment or condition label means: therapeutic diphenylcyclopropenone sensitization with weekly scalp DPC. Blood at each patch-test visit was drawn before the patch test was applied. To be eligible, patients had to be aged 18 to 70, diagnosed with alopecia and judged suitable for DPC therapy, while pregnant patients were excluded. Total RNA was isolated from unfractionated whole blood collected in Tempus Blood RNA tubes. V sheds 4 bases and J sheds 2 bases, leaving 6 bases between their ends. The CDR3 runs 11 residues from the cysteine to the phenylalanine. Left in the record is the CDR3 DNA by itself, 33 bases read in frame from the first base. CDR1 and CDR2, per the germline V gene, are SQVTM and ANQGSEA. In this sample, this clonotype turned up a few times. Its antigen has not been determined. No base quality information exists; no much larger clone differs at one position.

The library was obtained by RACE. Instrument used: NextSeq 500. During library preparation, unique molecular identifiers were attached to individual cDNA molecules so that TCRs could be counted in a quantitative, reproducible way. For every blood RNA sample, sequencing covered both the TCR alpha and TCR beta chains. Concerning the study's data processing: The median number of TCRs per sample was 90,000 to 100,000, ranging from roughly 20,000 to 700,000. V, J and CDR3 annotation of the TCR reads was performed with the Decombinator software suite. For the PS versus PT1 abundance plots, all samples were subsampled to the same number of TCRs (28,000). TCRs were defined as expanded if absent before sensitization and observed at least eight times at the 2-week time point. TCRdb's own reprocessing of the public reads used fastp at Q25 and MiXCR and kept productive beta chains. One record per CDR3 amino acid sequence lists the most common genes and DNA. These V and J calls rely on TCRdb rather than the paper's analysis. In all, the sample holds roughly 150,000 distinct CDR3 sequences, and approximately 10% of those were seen once. Clones ranked in the top ten supply around 1.4% of the sample.

This clonotype was sampled from a woman between 45 and 65 years old with alopecia areata. Some clones in this sample may be carry-over from other donors' samples. This sequence uses TRBV29-1 and TRBJ2-7; there is no confident call for the D gene. The source material was whole blood, sampled in connection with sensitization to the hapten diphenylcyclopropenone (DPC). The nucleotide sequence reads TGCAGCGTTGGTGGAACCTACGAGCAGTACTTC. This translates into CSVGGTYEQYF.